This T cell receptor (beta chain) is drawn from a study of T cell responses to AZD1222 COVID-19 vaccine. Overall study results and limits: Spike-specific TCR breadth and depth grew following two AZD1222 doses.

A word on this clone: Antigen: not known.

The repertoire was sequenced with immunoSEQ multiplex PCR; TCRdb's copy has only in-frame clones and lacks some. The sample shows approximately 120,000 clones, 90% of them seen only once. CDR3 length equals 15 residues. J lost 7 bases, V lost 1 base, and 5 bases had no gene match. Germline assignment: CDR1 SGHKS and CDR2 YYEKEE (reference sequence). The specimen comprised peripheral blood, sampled on day 0 of MenACWY control vaccination. This receptor was obtained from an adult in good health. This rearrangement joins TRBV5-5 to TRBJ2-1, with 10 bases aligning to TRBD1. The CDR3 DNA is TGTGCCAGCAGCTTGAGAGGACAGGGGGGGAATGAGCAGTTCTTC. This sequence encodes CASSLRGQGGNEQFF.